This passage covers 16 T cell receptor beta chains from one sample sequenced in a study of blood T cell repertoires in COVID-19 (TCRdb year 2020). Library method: the immunoSEQ multiplex PCR assay. TCRdb carries this immuneACCESS record with in-frame sequences only. Its versions omit some clonotypes, under half of them owing to an unresolved V gene in the studies checked, with the rest unexplained. Recorded for this sample are about 140,000 clones; around 88% of them occurred a single time. The ten largest clones add up to around 2.9% of the sample. Sequencing was done on a sample of peripheral blood. These receptors were obtained from a man aged 60-69 years with active or convalescent COVID-19.

The genes are TRBV13 and TRBJ2-3; D is unclear. Germline CDR1 PRHDT, CDR2 FYEKMQ (reference sequence). Trimming took off 8 bases at V and 3 bases at J, with 9 bases between the two ends. This CDR3 region has 12 residues. In DNA, the CDR3 is TGTGCCAGCGGGCTTCCAACAGATACGCAGTATTTT. Translating it yields CASGLPTDTQYF.

The rearrangement uses TRBV14 and TRBJ2-2; D gene uncertain. Trimming took off 1 base at V and 0 bases at J, with 9 bases between the two ends. The CDR3 length is 16 residues. Germline V CDR1 and CDR2: SGHDN, FVKESK. The chain's CDR3 is CASSQGSRSNTGELFF. The CDR3, as DNA: TGTGCCAGCAGCCAAGGGAGCAGATCGAACACCGGGGAGCTGTTTTTT.

The V gene is TRBV5-1, the J gene TRBJ2-3; the D is unclear. This CDR3 comprises 18 residues. Between the trimmed V and J ends, which lost 4 bases and 1 base, there was a span of 22 bases. Germline V CDR1 and CDR2: SGHRS, YFSETQ. The CDR3 spells CASSNRRLGGWGTDTQYF. CDR3 nucleotide sequence: TGCGCCAGCAGCAACCGTCGCCTAGGTGGGTGGGGCACAGATACGCAGTATTTT.

The CDR3 region is CSVDRAPHFTYGYTF. The CDR3 DNA reads as TGCAGCGTTGACAGGGCCCCTCACTTCACCTATGGCTACACCTTC. The chain couples TRBV29-1 to TRBJ1-2; a possible D gene is TRBD1 (5 bases). Germline CDR1 reads SQVTM; CDR2 reads ANQGSEA. V lost 3 bases, J lost 4 bases, and 18 bases lay in between. The CDR3 is 15 residues long.

The CDR3 loop reads CASSGTIIEVSSYNEQFF. In DNA, the CDR3 is TGTGCCAGCTCCGGGACTATCATCGAGGTGAGCTCCTACAATGAGCAGTTCTTC. The chain combines TRBV21-1 with TRBJ2-1; the table's D call, TRBD2, has no DNA check behind it. TRBV21-1 is designated a pseudogene. The CDR3 runs to 18 residues.

The chain links TRBV5-6 to TRBJ1-4, with TRBD1 matching 9 bases. V lost 4 bases to trimming and J lost 5 bases; unmatched junction nucleotides: 6. CDR1 is SGHDT and CDR2 is YYEEEE in the germline V gene. The CDR3 has 15 amino acids. This chain's CDR3 is CASSRIGQGNEKLFF. As DNA, the CDR3 is TGTGCCAGCAGCCGAATCGGACAGGGGAATGAAAAACTGTTTTTT. The full variable domain, completed using reference TRBV5-6 and TRBJ1-4, is DAGVTQSPTHLIKTRGQQVTLRCSPKSGHDTVSWYQQALGQGPQFIFQYYEEEERQRGNFPDRFSGHQFPNYSSELNVNALLLGDSALYLCASSRIGQGNEKLFFGSGTQLSVL.

The rearrangement joins TRBV4-1 to TRBJ2-7, with TRBD2 as a possible D gene (6 bases). The CDR3 runs 15 residues. Germline CDR1 is MGHRA and CDR2 is YSYEKL. Between the trimmed V and J ends, which lost 4 bases and 4 bases, there was a span of 17 bases. The CDR3 protein is CASSPLTGLAYEQYF. CDR3 nucleotide sequence: TGCGCCAGCAGCCCTTTGACGGGACTGGCTTACGAGCAGTACTTC.

The V and J genes are TRBV19 and TRBJ1-2, with 9 positions matching TRBD1. Germline V gene lookup returns CDR1 LNHDA and CDR2 SQIVND (reference sequence). The CDR3 has 14 amino acids. J gave up 5 bases and V 10 bases, and 11 bases lay outside the gene matches. The CDR3 here is CATTKAGTGYGYTF. CDR3 nucleotide sequence: TGTGCCACCACTAAGGCCGGGACAGGGTATGGCTACACCTTC.

V is TRBV3-1 (or the pseudogene TRBV3-2) and J is TRBJ1-5; maybe TRBD1 (6 bases). The germline gives CDR1 LGHDT, CDR2 YNNKEL (reference sequence). The CDR3 totals 16 residues. Trimming shortened V by 1 base and J by 3 bases, and 13 bases separated the two germline ends. The CDR3 sequence: CASSQGFRGDNQPQHF. The CDR3 DNA follows: TGTGCCAGCAGCCAAGGATTCAGGGGCGACAATCAGCCCCAGCATTTT.

The J gene is TRBJ1-1, the V gene TRBV19; the match to TRBD1 covers 7 bases. The ends lost 5 bases at V and 6 bases at J; junction bases unmatched: 18. This CDR3 is 17 amino acids long. Per germline, CDR1 LNHDA and CDR2 SQIVND (reference sequence). Written as DNA, the CDR3 is TGTGCCAGTAGTGAGGGGGCCAGGGTCGCATTTTCCTCTGAAGCTTTCTTT. Amino acid sequence: CASSEGARVAFSSEAFF.

The J gene is TRBJ2-2, the V gene TRBV30; D is perhaps TRBD2 (5 bases). The CDR3 totals 13 residues. Per the germline V gene, CDR1 is GTSNPN and CDR2 is SVGIG (reference sequence). V lost 4 bases and J lost 4, with 10 bases in between. CDR3 nucleotide sequence: TGTGCCTGGACGGGGAGCGGCACCGGGGAGCTGTTTTTT. It specifies CAWTGSGTGELFF.

The chain carries TRBV27 and TRBJ1-3, with 7 bases aligning to TRBD1. V gave up 6 bases and J gave up 4 bases; unmatched junction bases: 3. The CDR3 length is 13 residues. Germline CDR1 reads MNHEY; CDR2 reads SMNVEV (reference sequence). As DNA, the CDR3 is TGTGCCAGCAGACAGGGGAGGGGAAACACCATATATTTT. This gives the protein CASRQGRGNTIYF.

For this clone: Other DNA sequences in this specimen translate into the identical CDR3. The CDR3 reads CASSSQGNTEAFF. The CDR3 DNA is TGTGCCAGCAGCTCCCAGGGTAACACTGAAGCTTTCTTT. The rearrangement joins TRBV7-3 to TRBJ1-1, with D perhaps matching TRBD1 (5 bases). Germline values: CDR1 SGHTA, CDR2 FQGTGA. V lost 4 bases and J 2 bases, leaving 8 bases between the germline ends. This CDR3 has 13 residues.

This chain uses TRBV3-1 (or the pseudogene TRBV3-2) with TRBJ2-7, with TRBD2 matching over 14 bases. Germline V gives CDR1 LGHDT, CDR2 YNNKEL (reference sequence). This CDR3 comprises 16 residues. The trim removed 2 bases at V and 6 bases at J, leaving 6 bases unmatched. The CDR3 bases are TGTGCCAGCAGCCAACGACTAGCGGGAGGGCCGGTCGAGCAGTACTTC. It translates to CASSQRLAGGPVEQYF.

The chain uses TRBV28 and TRBJ1-2; tentative D call: TRBD1 (6 bases). The CDR3 totals 15 residues. V lost 1 base and J 3 bases, leaving 12 bases between the germline ends. Germline values: CDR1 MDHEN, CDR2 SYDVKM. CDR3 nucleotide sequence: TGTGCCAGCAGTTTATCAGGACAGCACTACTATGGCTACACCTTC. It encodes CASSLSGQHYYGYTF.

This clone occurred once. The V gene is TRBV7-9, the J gene TRBJ1-1, with 7 bases that match TRBD1. The V gene's germline CDR1 is SEHNR and CDR2 FQNEAQ (reference sequence). With V trimmed by 5 bases and J by 0 bases, 12 bases remained unmatched. The CDR3 is 17 residues long. CDR3 in amino acids: CASSTRREGTVNTEAFF. In DNA form, the CDR3 reads TGTGCCAGCAGCACCCGGAGGGAAGGGACAGTGAACACTGAAGCTTTCTTT.